This TCR beta chain was sequenced in a study of T cells expressing NK-cell markers. Germline CDR1 is MNHEY and CDR2 is SMNVEV (reference sequence). The CDR3 covers 14 residues. TCRdb re-analyzed the 5' RACE reads; it lists each CDR3 protein once, without DNA. The clone table shows about 110,000 distinct CDR3 sequences, with the ten largest holding approximately 17%. Sequenced: blood T cells: a sorted CD56 or NKG2C T cell subset, CD4+ or CD8+ T cells, or bulk PBMC T cells (not recorded which). The source is a woman aged 18 to 75 in good health. The chain combines TRBV27 with TRBJ1-2; TCRdb's assignment of TRBD1 cannot be checked, as there is no DNA. The CDR3 protein is CASTPQGGSVGYTF.